The 21 T cell receptor beta chains below were found in one sample sequenced in a study of T-cell reconstitution after alpha-beta-depleted transplantation in children. Library preparation (for TCRbeta) was performed with unique molecular identifiers. One entry per CDR3 protein, called by TCRdb with MiXCR from the PCR reads. This sample has 330,000 or so distinct CDR3 sequences, with about 7.3% found just once. Study outcomes and limitations: One year post-transplant, T-cell counts and diversity were largely derived from T cells produced anew.

These receptors' antigens are unknown. The sequenced sample was peripheral blood, obtained 360 days after TCRalphabeta/CD19-depleted stem cell transplant. These receptors all stem from a female patient aged 2-15 years who had a stem cell transplant for Fanconi anemia, so the T cells may come from the graft donor.

This clonotype was counted only a few times. The genes are TRBV20-1 and TRBJ1-2; D not resolved. Looked up from germline, CDR1 is DFQATT and CDR2 is SNEGSKA (reference sequence). Between the trimmed V and J ends, which lost 6 bases and 6 bases, there was a span of 14 bases. The CDR3 extends over 12 amino acids. The chain's CDR3 is CSAVRVADGYTF. The CDR3 DNA is TGCAGTGCAGTACGGGTGGCGGATGGCTACACCTTC.

DNA for the CDR3: TGTGCCAGCAGTGTGGATCTAGCGGGAGGAACAGATACGCAGTATTTT. Protein sequence: CASSVDLAGGTDTQYF. The genes are TRBV2 and TRBJ2-3; 11 bases are shared with TRBD2. Germline CDR1 is SNHLY and CDR2 is FYNNEI. The J segment lost 3 bases and the V segment lost 4 bases, leaving 6 bases of the junction unmatched. The length of the CDR3 is 16 residues.

The rearrangement joins TRBV5-4 to TRBJ2-7, with TRBD2 matching 7 bases. Germline trimming cut 1 base from V and 7 bases from J; bases unmatched to any gene: 8. The V gene's germline CDR1 is SGHNT and CDR2 YYREEE (reference sequence). The CDR3 consists of 14 residues. In DNA form, the CDR3 reads TGTGCCAGCAGCTTGTTTCAGCGGGGAAGGGAGCAGTACTTC. It specifies CASSLFQRGREQYF.

This clonotype occurred many times. The J gene is TRBJ1-4, the V gene TRBV4-2; the D gene is possibly TRBD1 (5 bases). This CDR3 contains 15 residues. Germline V lookup: CDR1 LGHNA, CDR2 YNFKEQ. V was shortened by 0 bases and J by 8 bases, with 13 bases between the two germline ends. The CDR3 region has the DNA TGTGCCAGCAGCCAAGATACGCTGGGGGACGAAAAACTGTTTTTT. Translated: CASSQDTLGDEKLFF.

This clonotype has at least ten counts. The chain combines TRBV5-1 with TRBJ2-5; 7 nucleotides align to TRBD1. CDR1 is SGHRS, CDR2 YFSETQ, per germline. The CDR3 extends over 16 amino acids. J lost 2 bases, V lost 4 bases, and 11 bases had no gene match. The CDR3, as DNA: TGCGCCAGCAGCACGACAGGGTCCTTTGGGCAAGAGACCCAGTACTTC. It is translated as CASSTTGSFGQETQYF.

This clonotype was observed at least ten times. V is TRBV5-1 and J is TRBJ2-7, with 9 bases identical to TRBD1. Germline V lookup: CDR1 SGHRS, CDR2 YFSETQ. Trimming at V came to 2 bases and at J to 1 base, leaving 1 base not matched to a gene. This CDR3 has 14 residues. The chain's CDR3 is CASSFDRGSYEQYF. For the CDR3, the DNA is TGCGCCAGCAGCTTCGACAGGGGGTCCTACGAGCAGTACTTC.

This clonotype was seen many times. The rearrangement links TRBV7-3 to TRBJ1-1; no definite D call. The CDR3 has 13 amino acids. Trimming pared 2 bases from V and 3 bases from J, leaving 7 bases between. The V gene's germline CDR1 is SGHTA and CDR2 FQGTGA. CDR3 DNA: TGTGCCAGCAGCTTATGGTGGGACACTGAAGCTTTCTTT. This sequence encodes CASSLWWDTEAFF.

The V and J genes are TRBV12-3 or TRBV12-4 and TRBJ1-5; TRBD1 agrees at 12 bases. V shed 6 bases and J 2 bases; nucleotides not matched to a gene: 11. The CDR3 is made up of 18 amino acids. CDR3 bases: TGTGCCAGCAGCTGGGGGGGACAGGGGGCTTGGGGCAATCAGCCCCAGCATTTT. Its protein is CASSWGGQGAWGNQPQHF.

Turning to this clonotype: A much larger clone lies one base from this, so it may be a read error. The chain is built from TRBV12-3 or TRBV12-4 and TRBJ1-5, with D uncertain. Trimming left V 7 bases short and J 4 bases short, with 14 bases between. The CDR3 runs to 14 residues. CDR3 loop: CASNRAHTNQPQHF. CDR3 DNA sequence: TGTGCCAGCAACCGCGCACATACAAATCAGCCCCAGCATTTT.

This clonotype was observed many times. The chain links TRBV6-6 to TRBJ1-4; D remains unclear. Germline V gene data show CDR1 as MNHNY and CDR2 as SVGAGI (reference sequence). The CDR3 runs to 12 residues. The ends were cut back, 7 bases at V and 11 bases at J, with 14 bases in the middle. The CDR3 sequence: CASTMTLRKLFF. CDR3 bases: TGTGCCAGCACCATGACGTTGAGGAAACTGTTTTTT.

At least ten counts were recorded for this clonotype. V is TRBV7-9 and J is TRBJ2-7, with a possible D match to TRBD2 (6 bases). In germline, CDR1 is SEHNR, CDR2 FQNEAQ (reference sequence). V lost 5 bases and J lost 0, with 11 bases in between. This CDR3 is built from 14 residues. DNA of the CDR3: TGTGCCAGCAGCCCCGGAGGGAACTCCTACGAGCAGTACTTC. Translation gives CASSPGGNSYEQYF. Supplemented by reference TRBV7-9 and TRBJ2-7, the full variable domain reads DTGVSQNPRHKITKRGQNVTFRCDPISEHNRLYWYRQTLGQGPEFLTYFQNEAQLEKSRLLSDRFSAERPKGSFSTLEIQRTEQGDSAMYLCASSPGGNSYEQYFGPGTRLTVT.

Comments on this clonotype: A much more abundant neighbour one base away suggests this may be a read error. The CDR3 does not end in the conserved phenylalanine or tryptophan, so this is likely a read error. The V call is TRBV28, the J call TRBJ1-2, with D possibly matching TRBD1 (5 bases). The CDR3 has 12 amino acids. V was pared by 5 bases and J by 10 bases, with 14 bases between. Germline CDR1 is MDHEN and CDR2 is SYDVKM. The CDR3 loop reads CASSLLPGIYTC. CDR3 in DNA: TGTGCCAGCAGTCTCCTCCCAGGGATCTACACCTGC.

This clonotype was seen many times. The V gene is TRBV10-3, the J gene TRBJ1-2; possibly TRBD1 for D (5 bases). CDR3 length equals 15 residues. CDR1 is ENHRY and CDR2 is SYGVKD in the germline V gene. V lost 4 bases, J lost 6 bases, and 18 bases lay in between. The CDR3 DNA is TGTGCCATCAGTGGGGCCTCGAAGGGGACCAATGGCTACACCTTC. Its protein product is CAISGASKGTNGYTF.

At least ten counts were recorded for this clonotype. This may come from a read error, since a much larger clone is one base off. CDR3 residues: CASSLRSGRIF. The CDR3 DNA reads TGTGCCAGCAGCTTAAGATCAGGGCGGATCTTC. This chain joins TRBV7-8 and TRBJ2-5; possibly TRBD1 for D (5 bases). CDR3 length equals 11 residues. Germline CDR1 and CDR2: SGHVS and FQNEAQ.

This clonotype occurred a few times. This chain links TRBV7-3 with TRBJ1-2, with 8 bases identical to TRBD1. CDR1 SGHTA and CDR2 FQGTGA come from the germline V gene. The V segment lost 5 bases and the J segment 4 bases; nucleotides outside the gene matches: 9. The CDR3 covers 15 residues. DNA for the CDR3: TGTGCCAGCAGCATAGGACAGGGACCCTCCTATGGCTACACCTTC. This sequence encodes CASSIGQGPSYGYTF. Complete variable domain (other parts from reference TRBV7-3 and TRBJ1-2): GAGVSQTPSNKVTEKGKYVELRCDPISGHTALYWYRQSLGQGPEFLIYFQGTGAADDSGLPNDRFFAVRPEGSVSTLKIQRTERGDSAVYLCASSIGQGPSYGYTFGSGTRLTVV.

The rearrangement links TRBV11-2 to TRBJ2-5, with 11 nucleotides matching TRBD2. V gave up 0 bases and J gave up 5 bases; unmatched junction bases: 8. Per germline, CDR1 SGHAT and CDR2 FQNNGV. This CDR3 comprises 17 residues. The CDR3 sequence: CASSLEGSGGAEETQYF. Here the CDR3 DNA reads TGTGCCAGCAGCTTAGAGGGTAGCGGGGGGGCCGAGGAGACCCAGTACTTC.

This clonotype was counted at least ten times. The V and J genes are TRBV2 and TRBJ1-6; the D is unclear. V lost 8 bases to trimming and J lost 9 bases, with 8 bases between them. Germline CDR1 reads SNHLY; CDR2 reads FYNNEI. The CDR3 is made up of 11 amino acids. The CDR3 DNA sequence: TGTGCCAGCCAAAGTACTTCACCCCTCCACTTT. Translated: CASQSTSPLHF.

This clonotype showed up many times. The V and J genes are TRBV27 and TRBJ2-2, with TRBD1 matching 8 bases. Germline V gives CDR1 MNHEY, CDR2 SMNVEV (reference sequence). The CDR3 spans 15 residues. With V trimmed by 1 base and J by 4 bases, 2 bases remained unmatched. The CDR3 nucleotides are TGTGCCAGCAGTTTATTGGGGACAGGCACCGGGGAGCTGTTTTTT. Its protein is CASSLLGTGTGELFF.

This clonotype occurred many times. This chain joins TRBV6-4 and TRBJ2-1, with D uncertain. V gave up 2 bases and J gave up 1 base, with 6 bases separating them. The CDR3 extends over 14 amino acids. The germline V gene has CDR1 MRHNA and CDR2 SNTAGT. This chain's CDR3 is CASSDGVSYNEQFF. CDR3 nucleotides: TGTGCCAGCAGTGACGGAGTATCCTACAATGAGCAGTTCTTC.

The chain couples TRBV16 to TRBJ2-7; 8 bases are a match to TRBD2. V was pared by 3 bases and J by 2 bases, with 3 bases of the junction left unmatched. CDR3 size: 14 residues. The germline CDR1 and CDR2 sequences are KGHSY and FQNENV. This CDR3 is CASSHQRGTYEQYF. As DNA, the CDR3 is TGTGCCAGCAGCCATCAGCGGGGGACCTACGAGCAGTACTTC.

This clonotype has at least ten counts. This chain connects TRBV12-3 or TRBV12-4 to TRBJ2-7; 7 nucleotides align to TRBD1. The V segment lost 6 bases and the J segment 5 bases; nucleotides outside the gene matches: 7. CDR3 length equals 13 residues. CDR3 nucleotide sequence: TGTGCCAGCAGCCTAGACAGGGTCCACGAGCAGTACGTC. Amino acid sequence: CASSLDRVHEQYV.